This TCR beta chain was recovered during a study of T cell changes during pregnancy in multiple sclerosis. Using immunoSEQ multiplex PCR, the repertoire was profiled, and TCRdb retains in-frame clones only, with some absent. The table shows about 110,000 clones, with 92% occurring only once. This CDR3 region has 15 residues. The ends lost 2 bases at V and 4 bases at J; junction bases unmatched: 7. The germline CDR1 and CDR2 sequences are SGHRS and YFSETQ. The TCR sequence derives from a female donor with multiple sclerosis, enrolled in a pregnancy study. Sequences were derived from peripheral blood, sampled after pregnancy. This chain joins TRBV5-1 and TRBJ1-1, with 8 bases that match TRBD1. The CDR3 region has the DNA TGCGCCAGCAGCTTCGGACAGGGAAGGGGCACTGAAGCTTTCTTT. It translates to CASSFGQGRGTEAFF.